Included here is one T cell receptor beta chain sequence, with context. The clone's antigen remains unknown. Nothing much larger sits one base from this clone, and base qualities are not available. Collaborating institutions collected whole blood in K2EDTA tubes following their own protocols. Collaborator samples were shipped for TCRbeta analysis as frozen whole blood, isolated PBMCs, or DNA extracted from either sample type. The immunoSEQ Assay, a bias-controlled multiplex PCR, was used to amplify TCRbeta CDR3 regions from genomic DNA. As for the original processing: The number of nucleated cells in each sample was estimated by amplification of reference gene primers within the assay. Sequence reads were collapsed and filtered to measure the absolute abundance of every unique TCRbeta CDR3 rearrangement. For each sample, productive Simpson clonality was calculated by taking the square root of Simpson's diversity index across productive rearrangements. TCRdb re-hosts the immuneACCESS table, in-frame sequences only. Its copies lack some clones; in the studies checked, an unresolved V gene accounts for under half of them, and the cause for the rest is not known. V and J calls and clone size are given by that table; D and trimming were obtained from the DNA. This sample comprises some 150,000 clones, 75% to 85% of them detected only once. Roughly 7.2% of the sample comes from the top ten.

These data are taken from a study of blood T cell repertoires in COVID-19 (TCRdb year 2020). For the wider study: Samples covering the acute and convalescent phases of COVID-19 were provided by collaborators in the United States, Italy and Spain. Samples came from the ongoing ImmuneRACE study (first 160 participants) plus 1,254 subjects from 6 global collaborators. Deeply sampled blood TCRbeta repertoires from subjects exposed to, actively infected with, or recovered from COVID-19 were included in the dataset. The repertoires were released in a freely available public database meant as a resource for research on the immune response to SARS-CoV-2. Where available, HLA class I and class II types were taken from metadata supplied by the sample provider and were not determined by assay-based typing. The material from the prospective study consisted of cDNA or gDNA derived from T cells, B-cell-depleted T cells, or PBMCs. The sample metadata nearly always contained a de-identified subject ID, COVID-19 status, age in years and sex.

On the study overall, not on this receptor specifically: The amount of clinical and demographic metadata varied by source and participant and was provided uncurated.

Trimming at the junction amounts to 1 base on V and 3 bases on J, and the germline ends lie 10 bases apart. The CDR3 goes from the cysteine to the phenylalanine over 14 residues. Here the CDR3 DNA is all that survives: 42 bases in frame from base 1. The germline V gene specifies SGHDT as CDR1 and YYEEEE as CDR2. The chain is assembled from TRBV5-6 and TRBJ1-2, with the D gene too uncertain to name. This TCR derives from a woman between 50 and 59 years old in a cohort sampled during active or convalescent COVID-19. Source material: peripheral blood. The DNA sequence reads TGTGCCAGCAGCTTGTTGGGAGATTACTATGGCTACACCTTC. Its product reads: CASSLLGDYYGYTF. The CDR3, completed at both ends by the reference TRBV5-6 and TRBJ1-2 genes, gives the full variable domain DAGVTQSPTHLIKTRGQQVTLRCSPKSGHDTVSWYQQALGQGPQFIFQYYEEEERQRGNFPDRFSGHQFPNYSSELNVNALLLGDSALYLCASSLLGDYYGYTFGSGTRLTVV.